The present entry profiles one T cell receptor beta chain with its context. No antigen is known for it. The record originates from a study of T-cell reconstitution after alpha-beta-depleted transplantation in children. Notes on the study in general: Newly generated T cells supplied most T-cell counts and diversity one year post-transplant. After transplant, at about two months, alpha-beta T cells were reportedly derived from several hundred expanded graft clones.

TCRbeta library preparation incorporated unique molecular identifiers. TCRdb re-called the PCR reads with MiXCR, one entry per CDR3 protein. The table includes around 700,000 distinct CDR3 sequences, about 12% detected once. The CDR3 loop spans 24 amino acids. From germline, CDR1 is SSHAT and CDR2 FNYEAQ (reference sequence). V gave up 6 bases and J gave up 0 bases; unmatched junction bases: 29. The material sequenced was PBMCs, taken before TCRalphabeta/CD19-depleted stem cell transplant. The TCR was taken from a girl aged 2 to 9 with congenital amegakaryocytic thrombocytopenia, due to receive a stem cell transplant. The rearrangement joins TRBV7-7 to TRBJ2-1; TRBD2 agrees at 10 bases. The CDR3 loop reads CASRMTPRLAGGVRMMGSYNEQFF. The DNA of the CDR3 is TGTGCCAGCAGAATGACCCCCCGACTAGCGGGTGGGGTTCGTATGATGGGCTCCTACAATGAGCAGTTCTTC.